The TCR beta chain described here comes from a study of blood T cell repertoires in COVID-19. Overall study context: T cells, B-cell-depleted T cells, or PBMCs supplied cDNA or gDNA.

Per the original methods: Using reference gene primer amplification, nucleated cell counts were estimated. Libraries were prepared by immunoSEQ multiplex PCR; TCRdb keeps only in-frame clonotypes and omits some of them. V, J and clone size derive from that table, while D and trimming were established from the DNA sequence. The sample records over 100,000 clones, less than 85% being singletons. Trimming took 5 bases from V and 0 from J, leaving 10 bases between them. The CDR3 has 14 residues. CDR1 is MGHRA and CDR2 is YSYEKL in the germline V gene. Sequencing was done on a sample of peripheral blood. The chain is built from TRBV4-1 and TRBJ1-1, with no clear D. This TCR was sampled from a woman aged 60-75 years with acute or convalescent COVID-19. The CDR3 DNA reads as TGCGCCAGCAGCTTCCCCGGGTTGAACACTGAAGCTTTCTTT. It encodes CASSFPGLNTEAFF.